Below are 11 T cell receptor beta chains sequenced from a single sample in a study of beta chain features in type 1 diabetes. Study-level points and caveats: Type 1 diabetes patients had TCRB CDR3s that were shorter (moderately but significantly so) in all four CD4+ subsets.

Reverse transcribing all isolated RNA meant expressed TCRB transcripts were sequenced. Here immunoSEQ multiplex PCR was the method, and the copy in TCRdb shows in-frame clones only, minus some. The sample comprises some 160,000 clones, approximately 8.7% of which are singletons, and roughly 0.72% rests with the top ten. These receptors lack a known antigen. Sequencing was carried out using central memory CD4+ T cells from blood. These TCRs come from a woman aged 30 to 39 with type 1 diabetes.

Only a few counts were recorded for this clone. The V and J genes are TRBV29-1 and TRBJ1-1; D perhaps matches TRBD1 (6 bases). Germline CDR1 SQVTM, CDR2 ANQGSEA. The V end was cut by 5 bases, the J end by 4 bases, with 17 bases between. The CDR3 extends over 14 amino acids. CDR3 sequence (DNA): TGCAGCGTTTCAGGGGTAGGAATGAGCACTGAAGCTTTCTTT. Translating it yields CSVSGVGMSTEAFF.

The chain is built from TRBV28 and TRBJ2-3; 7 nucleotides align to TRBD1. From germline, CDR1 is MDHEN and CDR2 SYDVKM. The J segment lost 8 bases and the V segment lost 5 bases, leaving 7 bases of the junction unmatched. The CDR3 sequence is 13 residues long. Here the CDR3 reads CASSQGQMATQYF. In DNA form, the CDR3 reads TGTGCCAGCAGTCAGGGACAGATGGCTACGCAGTATTTT. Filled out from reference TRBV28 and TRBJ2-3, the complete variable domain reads DVKVTQSSRYLVKRTGEKVFLECVQDMDHENMFWYRQDPGLGLRLIYFSYDVKMKEKGDIPEGYSVSREKKERFSLILESASTNQTSMYLCASSQGQMATQYFGPGTRLTVL.

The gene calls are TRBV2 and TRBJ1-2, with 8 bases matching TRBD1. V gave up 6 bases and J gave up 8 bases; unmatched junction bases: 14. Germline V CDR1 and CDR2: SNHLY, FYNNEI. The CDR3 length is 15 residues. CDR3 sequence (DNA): TGTGCCAGCAGCCCTTCCACCGGGACAGGAAGGGGCTACACCTTC. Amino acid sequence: CASSPSTGTGRGYTF.

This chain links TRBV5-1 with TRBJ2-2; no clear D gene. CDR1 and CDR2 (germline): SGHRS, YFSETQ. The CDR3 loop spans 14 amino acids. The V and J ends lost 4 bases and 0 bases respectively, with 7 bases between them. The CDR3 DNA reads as TGCGCCAGCAGCCTCCTTTCGAACACCGGGGAGCTGTTTTTT. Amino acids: CASSLLSNTGELFF. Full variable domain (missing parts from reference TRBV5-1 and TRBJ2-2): KAGVTQTPRYLIKTRGQQVTLSCSPISGHRSVSWYQQTPGQGLQFLFEYFSETQRNKGNFPGRFSGRQFSNSRSEMNVSTLELGDSALYLCASSLLSNTGELFFGEGSRLTVL.

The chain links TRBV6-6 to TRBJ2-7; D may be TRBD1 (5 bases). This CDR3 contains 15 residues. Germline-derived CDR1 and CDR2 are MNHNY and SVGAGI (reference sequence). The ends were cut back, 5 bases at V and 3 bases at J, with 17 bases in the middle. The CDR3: CASSPDTQSVYEQYF. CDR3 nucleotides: TGTGCCAGCAGTCCGGACACGCAGTCGGTCTACGAGCAGTACTTC.

In DNA form, the CDR3 reads TGCGCCAGCAGTCAAAAAGTTGGAGGGCAAATCAGGAGGGAAAAACTGTTTTTT. Its translation is CASSQKVGGQIRREKLFF. This chain links TRBV23-1 with TRBJ1-4; D unresolved. TRBV23-1 is designated an ORF whose function remains uncertain. CDR3 size: 18 residues. Trimming removed 2 bases at V and 8 bases at J, with 24 bases between.

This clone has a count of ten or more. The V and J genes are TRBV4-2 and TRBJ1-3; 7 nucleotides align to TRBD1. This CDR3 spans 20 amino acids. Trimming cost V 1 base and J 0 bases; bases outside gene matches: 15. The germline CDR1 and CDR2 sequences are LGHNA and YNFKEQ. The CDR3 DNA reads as TGTGCCAGCAGCCAAGTTGCCCGAGGGACAGCCCTTCTCTCTGGAAACACCATATATTTT. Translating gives CASSQVARGTALLSGNTIYF.

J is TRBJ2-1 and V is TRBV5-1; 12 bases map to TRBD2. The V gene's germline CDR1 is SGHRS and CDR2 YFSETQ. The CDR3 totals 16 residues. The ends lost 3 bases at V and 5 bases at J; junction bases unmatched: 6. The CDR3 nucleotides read TGCGCCAGCAGCTCCCTAGCGGGAGGGGGGGACAATGAGCAGTTCTTC. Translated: CASSSLAGGGDNEQFF.

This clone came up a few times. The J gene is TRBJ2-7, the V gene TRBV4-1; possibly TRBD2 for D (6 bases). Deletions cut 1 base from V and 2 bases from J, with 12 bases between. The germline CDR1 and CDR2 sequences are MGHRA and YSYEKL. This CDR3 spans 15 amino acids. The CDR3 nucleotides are TGCGCCAGCAGCCAAGTTTTAGCGGATACCTACGAGCAGTACTTC. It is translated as CASSQVLADTYEQYF.

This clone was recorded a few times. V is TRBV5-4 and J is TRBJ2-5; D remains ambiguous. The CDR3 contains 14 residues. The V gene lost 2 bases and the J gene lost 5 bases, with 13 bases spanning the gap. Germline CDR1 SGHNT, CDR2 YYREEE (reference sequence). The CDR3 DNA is TGTGCCAGCAGCTTTTCGCAAGCCCCGGAGACCCAGTACTTC. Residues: CASSFSQAPETQYF.

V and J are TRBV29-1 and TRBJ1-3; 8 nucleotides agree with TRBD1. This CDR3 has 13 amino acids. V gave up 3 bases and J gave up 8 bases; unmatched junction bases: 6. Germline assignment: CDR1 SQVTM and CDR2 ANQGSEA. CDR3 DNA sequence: TGCAGCGTTGACCGGACAGGGTCAGACACCATATATTTT. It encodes CSVDRTGSDTIYF.